The next 2 T cell receptor beta chains were all read from a single sample in a study of Tregs in tolerant kidney transplant recipients. Sequenced by immunoSEQ multiplex PCR; TCRdb stores in-frame clones only, minus some. The repertoire holds roughly 120,000 clones, with roughly 93% as singletons. Specimen: CD4+ T cells from blood. The receptors originated from a human donor in good health.

The V call is TRBV5-6, the J call TRBJ2-7; possibly TRBD1 for D (6 bases). Germline V gene sequence: CDR1 SGHDT, CDR2 YYEEEE. This CDR3 is 15 amino acids long. Deletions cut 4 bases from V and 0 bases from J, with 14 bases between. Written as DNA, the CDR3 is TGTGCCAGCAGCAGCCGGGACACCCTCTCCTACGAGCAGTACTTC. It yields the protein CASSSRDTLSYEQYF.

The chain has TRBV15 and TRBJ1-2; 8 nucleotides agree with TRBD1. V trimming: 0 bases; J trimming: 7 bases; junction bases outside the gene matches: 4. The CDR3 contains 14 residues. CDR1 and CDR2 from the germline V gene are LNHNV and YYDKDF (reference sequence). CDR3 residues: CATSRDQGASGYTF. The CDR3, as DNA: TGTGCCACCAGCAGAGATCAGGGGGCGAGTGGCTACACCTTC.